The T cell receptor beta chain described here comes from a study of blood T cell repertoires in COVID-19. Study background: Sites in the United States, Italy and Spain provided acute and convalescent COVID-19 samples. The analysed material was cDNA or gDNA that came from T cells, B-cell-depleted T cells, or PBMCs.

Losses at the gene ends were 3 bases for V and 7 bases for J; bases not matched to a gene: 8. CDR1 and CDR2 (germline): GTSNPN, SVGIG (reference sequence). The CDR3 is made up of 14 amino acids. Per the original data handling: Amplification of reference gene primers provided the estimated nucleated cell counts. TCRdb keeps only in-frame clones here, not all; method: immunoSEQ multiplex PCR. V, J and clone size derive from that table, while D and trimming were established from the DNA sequence. This table has under 45,000 clones, around nine tenths appearing once. Seattle enrolled patients during active infection and tracked them longitudinally.

The sequence was collected from a man aged 35 to 55 with COVID-19, enrolled during active disease. The gene calls are TRBV30 and TRBJ1-4, with TRBD1 matching over 7 bases. Sequenced material: peripheral blood. CDR3 sequence reads: CAWSRTGVGEKLFF. CDR3 nucleotides: TGTGCCTGGAGCCGAACAGGGGTGGGTGAAAAACTGTTTTTT.